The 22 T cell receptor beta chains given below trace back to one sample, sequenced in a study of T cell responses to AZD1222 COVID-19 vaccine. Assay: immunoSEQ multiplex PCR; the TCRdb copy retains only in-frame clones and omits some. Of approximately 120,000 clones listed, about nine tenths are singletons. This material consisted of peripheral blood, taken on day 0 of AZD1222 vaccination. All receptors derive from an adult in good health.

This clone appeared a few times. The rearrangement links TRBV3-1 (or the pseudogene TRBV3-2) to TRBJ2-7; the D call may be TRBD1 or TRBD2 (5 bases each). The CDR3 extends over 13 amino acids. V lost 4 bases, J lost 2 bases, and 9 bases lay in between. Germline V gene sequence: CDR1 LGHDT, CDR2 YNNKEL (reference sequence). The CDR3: CASSPGTAYEQYF. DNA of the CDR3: TGTGCCAGCAGCCCAGGGACCGCCTACGAGCAGTACTTC.

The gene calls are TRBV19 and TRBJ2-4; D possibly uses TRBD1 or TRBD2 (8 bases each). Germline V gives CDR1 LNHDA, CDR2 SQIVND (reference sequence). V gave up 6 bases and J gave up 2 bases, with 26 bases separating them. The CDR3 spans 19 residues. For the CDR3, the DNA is TGTGCCAGTAGGCCGGGGGGGACAGGACGGTTAGTTACCAAAAACATTCAGTACTTC. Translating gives CASRPGGTGRLVTKNIQYF.

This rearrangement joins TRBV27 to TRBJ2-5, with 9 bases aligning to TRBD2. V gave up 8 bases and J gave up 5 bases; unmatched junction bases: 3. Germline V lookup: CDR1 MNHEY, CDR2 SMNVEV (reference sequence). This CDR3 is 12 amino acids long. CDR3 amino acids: CASRTSGETQYF. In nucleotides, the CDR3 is TGTGCCAGCCGTACTAGCGGGGAGACCCAGTACTTC.

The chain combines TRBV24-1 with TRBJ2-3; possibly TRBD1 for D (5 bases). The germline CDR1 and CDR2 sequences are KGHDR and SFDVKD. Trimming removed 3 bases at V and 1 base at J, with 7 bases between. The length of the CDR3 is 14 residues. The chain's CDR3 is CATSDGAGTDTQYF. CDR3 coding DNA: TGTGCCACCAGTGATGGGGCCGGCACAGATACGCAGTATTTT.

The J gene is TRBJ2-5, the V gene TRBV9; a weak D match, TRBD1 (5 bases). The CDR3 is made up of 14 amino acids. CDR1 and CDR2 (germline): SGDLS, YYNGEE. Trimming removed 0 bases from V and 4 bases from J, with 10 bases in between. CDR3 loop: CASSVGGSGETQYF. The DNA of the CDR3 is TGTGCCAGCAGCGTAGGGGGCAGTGGAGAGACCCAGTACTTC.

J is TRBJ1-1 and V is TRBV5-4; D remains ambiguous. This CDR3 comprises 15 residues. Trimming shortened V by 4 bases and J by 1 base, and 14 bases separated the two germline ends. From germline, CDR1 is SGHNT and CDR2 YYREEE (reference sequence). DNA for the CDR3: TGTGCCAGCAGCGCACCGACGGGAAGGAACACTGAAGCTTTCTTT. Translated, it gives CASSAPTGRNTEAFF.

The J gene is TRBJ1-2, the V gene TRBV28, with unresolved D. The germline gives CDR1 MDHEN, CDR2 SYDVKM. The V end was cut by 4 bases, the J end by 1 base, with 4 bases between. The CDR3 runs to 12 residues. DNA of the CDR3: TGTGCCAGCAGTTCAAATAACTATGGCTACACCTTC. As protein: CASSSNNYGYTF.

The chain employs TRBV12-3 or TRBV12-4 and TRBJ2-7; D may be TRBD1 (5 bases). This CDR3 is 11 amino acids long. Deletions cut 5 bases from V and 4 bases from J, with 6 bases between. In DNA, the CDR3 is TGTGCCAGCAGTAGGGGTTACGAGCAGTACTTC. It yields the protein CASSRGYEQYF.

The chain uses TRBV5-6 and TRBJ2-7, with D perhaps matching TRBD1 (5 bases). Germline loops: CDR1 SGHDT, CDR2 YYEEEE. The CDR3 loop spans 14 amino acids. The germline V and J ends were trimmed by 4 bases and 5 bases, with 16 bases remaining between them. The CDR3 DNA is TGTGCCAGCAGCCTGGAGCAGGGTGCCCACGAGCAGTACTTC. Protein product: CASSLEQGAHEQYF.

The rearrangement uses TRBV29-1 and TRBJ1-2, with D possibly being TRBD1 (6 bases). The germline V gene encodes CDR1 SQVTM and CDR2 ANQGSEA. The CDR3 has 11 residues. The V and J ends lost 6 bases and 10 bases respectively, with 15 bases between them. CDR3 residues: CSVEPDRIYTF. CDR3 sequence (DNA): TGCAGCGTCGAACCCGACAGGATCTACACCTTC.

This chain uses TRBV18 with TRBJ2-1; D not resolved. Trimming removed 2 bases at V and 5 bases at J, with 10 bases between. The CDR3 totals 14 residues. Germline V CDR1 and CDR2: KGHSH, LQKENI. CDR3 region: CASSPGTRNNEQFF. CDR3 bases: TGTGCCAGCTCACCAGGTACCAGAAACAATGAGCAGTTCTTC.

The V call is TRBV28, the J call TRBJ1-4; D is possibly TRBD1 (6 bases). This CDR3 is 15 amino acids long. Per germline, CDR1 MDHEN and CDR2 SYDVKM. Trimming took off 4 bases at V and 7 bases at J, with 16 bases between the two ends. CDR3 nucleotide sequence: TGTGCCAGCAGTTCCCGTCGCAGGGGTGTTGAAAAACTGTTTTTT. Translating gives CASSSRRRGVEKLFF.

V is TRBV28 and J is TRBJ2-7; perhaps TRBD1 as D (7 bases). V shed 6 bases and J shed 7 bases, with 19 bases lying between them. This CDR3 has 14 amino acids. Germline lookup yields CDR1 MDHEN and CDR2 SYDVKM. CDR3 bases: TGTGCCAGCAGCGACCTCCGGAGGGGGCTTGAGCAGTACTTC. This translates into CASSDLRRGLEQYF.

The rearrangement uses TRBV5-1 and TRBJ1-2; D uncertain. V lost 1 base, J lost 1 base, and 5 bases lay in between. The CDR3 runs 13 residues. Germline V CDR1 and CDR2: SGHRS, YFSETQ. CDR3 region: CASSLTSNYGYTF. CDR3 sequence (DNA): TGCGCCAGCAGCTTGACAAGTAACTATGGCTACACCTTC.

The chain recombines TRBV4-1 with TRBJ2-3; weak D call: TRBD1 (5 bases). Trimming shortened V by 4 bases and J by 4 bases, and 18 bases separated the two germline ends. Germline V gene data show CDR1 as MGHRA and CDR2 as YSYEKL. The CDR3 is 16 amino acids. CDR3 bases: TGCGCCAGCAGCCCCCACCCCCAGGGTTTTGCAGATACGCAGTATTTT. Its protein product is CASSPHPQGFADTQYF.

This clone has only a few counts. CDR3 nucleotide sequence: TGTGCCAGTAGCGCTAGCGGGAAGACCGGGGAGCTGTTTTTT. Residues: CASSASGKTGELFF. The chain is built from TRBV19 and TRBJ2-2, with 9 bases aligning to TRBD2. The CDR3 extends over 14 amino acids. Unmatched junction bases numbered 4, after V lost 6 bases and J lost 5 bases. Germline assignment: CDR1 LNHDA and CDR2 SQIVND (reference sequence).

In nucleotides, the CDR3 is TGCGCCAGCAGTGGGGACAGTTCCTACGAGCAGTACTTC. Its protein is CASSGDSSYEQYF. This sequence joins TRBV10-1 and TRBJ2-7; 7 bases map to TRBD1. Germline values: CDR1 WNHNN, CDR2 SYGVQD (reference sequence). This CDR3 is built from 13 residues. The ends lost 4 bases at V and 1 base at J; junction bases unmatched: 1.

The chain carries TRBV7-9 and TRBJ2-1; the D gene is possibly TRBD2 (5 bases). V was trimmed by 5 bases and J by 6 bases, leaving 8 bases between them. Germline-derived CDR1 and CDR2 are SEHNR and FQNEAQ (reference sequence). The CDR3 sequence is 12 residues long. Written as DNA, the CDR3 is TGTGCCAGCAGCGGACTCGCCAATGAGCAGTTCTTC. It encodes CASSGLANEQFF.

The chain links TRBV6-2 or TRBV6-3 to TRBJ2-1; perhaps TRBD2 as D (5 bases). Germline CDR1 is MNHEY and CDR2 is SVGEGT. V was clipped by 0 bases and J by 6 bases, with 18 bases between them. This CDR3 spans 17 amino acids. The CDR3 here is CASSYSISGAALNEQFF. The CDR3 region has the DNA TGTGCCAGCAGTTACTCGATAAGCGGTGCCGCCCTCAATGAGCAGTTCTTC.

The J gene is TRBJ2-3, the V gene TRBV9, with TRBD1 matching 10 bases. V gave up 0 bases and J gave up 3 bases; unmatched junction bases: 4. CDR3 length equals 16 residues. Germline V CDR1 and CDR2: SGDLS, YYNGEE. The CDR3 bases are TGTGCCAGCAGCGTAGGGACAGGGGGATCGACAGATACGCAGTATTTT. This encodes CASSVGTGGSTDTQYF.

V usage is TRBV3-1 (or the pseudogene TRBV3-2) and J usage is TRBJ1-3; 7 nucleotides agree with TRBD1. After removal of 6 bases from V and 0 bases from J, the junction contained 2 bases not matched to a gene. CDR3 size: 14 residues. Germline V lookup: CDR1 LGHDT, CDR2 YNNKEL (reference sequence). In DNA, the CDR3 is TGTGCCAGCAGTTGGGACAGCTCTGGAAACACCATATATTTT. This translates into CASSWDSSGNTIYF.

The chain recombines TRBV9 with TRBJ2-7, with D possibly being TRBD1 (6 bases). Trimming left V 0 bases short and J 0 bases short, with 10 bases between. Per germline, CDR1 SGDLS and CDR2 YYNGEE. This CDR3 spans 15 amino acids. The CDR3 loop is CASSVATGTSYEQYF. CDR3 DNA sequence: TGTGCCAGCAGCGTAGCTACAGGGACCTCCTACGAGCAGTACTTC.